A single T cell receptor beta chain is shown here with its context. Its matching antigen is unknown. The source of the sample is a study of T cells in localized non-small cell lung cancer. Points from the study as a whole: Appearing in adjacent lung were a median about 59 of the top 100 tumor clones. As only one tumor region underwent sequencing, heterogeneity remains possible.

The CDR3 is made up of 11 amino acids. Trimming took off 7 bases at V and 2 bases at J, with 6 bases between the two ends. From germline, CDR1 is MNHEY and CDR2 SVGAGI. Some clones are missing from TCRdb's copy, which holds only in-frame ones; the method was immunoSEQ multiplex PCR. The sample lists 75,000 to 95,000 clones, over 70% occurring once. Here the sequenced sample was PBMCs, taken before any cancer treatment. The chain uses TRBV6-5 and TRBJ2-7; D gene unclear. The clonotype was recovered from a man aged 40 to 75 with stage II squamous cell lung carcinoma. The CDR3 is CASKGTYEQYF. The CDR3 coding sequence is TGTGCCAGCAAAGGGACCTACGAGCAGTACTTC.